The 23 T cell receptor beta chains presented below share a single source sample, sequenced in a study of OX40 agonist ivuxolimab in advanced cancers. Only in-frame clones appear in the TCRdb table, and some are missing; sequencing was by immunoSEQ multiplex PCR. This sample carries approximately 57,000 clones, over 75% of them seen once, and the ten largest clones take over 3%. Source: CD4+ or CD8+ T cells sorted from blood, taken in a trial of the OX40 agonist ivuxolimab. The origin of the receptors is an adult with an advanced solid tumor such as melanoma, head and neck, liver or kidney cancer.

This chain connects TRBV5-1 to TRBJ2-5; D remains unclear. The end of the DNA is better explained by TRBJ2-7, so the J call may be wrong. The CDR3 covers 11 residues. Germline CDR1 is SGHRS and CDR2 is YFSETQ. CDR3 sequence reads: CASSDTYEQYF. CDR3 DNA sequence: TGCGCCAGCAGCGACACCTACGAGCAGTACTTC.

The genes are TRBV10-3 and TRBJ2-1; D is perhaps TRBD1 (7 bases). The germline V gene has CDR1 ENHRY and CDR2 SYGVKD. V lost 8 bases and J 5 bases, leaving 13 bases between the germline ends. This CDR3 is 13 amino acids long. DNA of the CDR3: TGTGCCATCGGTGGCAGGGGGGACAATGAGCAGTTCTTC. This gives the protein CAIGGRGDNEQFF.

This clone came up once. For the CDR3, the DNA is TGTGCCAGCAGCCCCCGCGCCTGGGGCGAGCAGTACTTC. Its translation is CASSPRAWGEQYF. J is TRBJ2-7 and V is TRBV5-6; D not resolved. CDR3 length: 13 residues. The ends were cut back, 4 bases at V and 6 bases at J, with 14 bases in the middle. CDR1 is SGHDT, CDR2 YYEEEE, per germline. Full variable domain (missing parts from reference TRBV5-6 and TRBJ2-7): DAGVTQSPTHLIKTRGQQVTLRCSPKSGHDTVSWYQQALGQGPQFIFQYYEEEERQRGNFPDRFSGHQFPNYSSELNVNALLLGDSALYLCASSPRAWGEQYFGPGTRLTVT.

V and J are TRBV6-6 and TRBJ2-7; no clear D gene. The CDR3 loop spans 13 amino acids. Per germline, CDR1 MNHNY and CDR2 SVGAGI (reference sequence). Trimming pared 0 bases from V and 5 bases from J, leaving 8 bases between. CDR3 region: CASSYSIWDEQYF. In nucleotides, the CDR3 is TGTGCCAGCAGTTACTCGATTTGGGACGAGCAGTACTTC.

CDR3 amino acids: CASSAGQGGRNEKLFF. CDR3 DNA sequence: TGTGCCAGCAGCGCAGGACAGGGGGGACGAAATGAAAAACTGTTTTTT. The rearrangement links TRBV9 to TRBJ1-4; TRBD1 matches 10 bases. Germline V gives CDR1 SGDLS, CDR2 YYNGEE. CDR3 length: 16 residues. V shed 3 bases, J shed 5 bases, and the junction held 7 bases outside the gene matches.

This chain links TRBV30 with TRBJ2-3, with 9 bases lining up with TRBD2. Germline V gene sequence: CDR1 GTSNPN, CDR2 SVGIG (reference sequence). The V gene end was trimmed by 3 bases and the J gene end by 4 bases; junction bases not matched to a gene: 8. The CDR3 runs 15 residues. CDR3 loop: CAWRSGGRASDTQYF. The CDR3 DNA reads TGTGCCTGGAGATCGGGCGGGAGGGCCTCAGATACGCAGTATTTT.

The gene calls are TRBV25-1 and TRBJ2-5; TRBD2 might be the D (6 bases). Germline V gene sequence: CDR1 MGHDK, CDR2 SYGVNS. The CDR3 runs to 15 residues. V lost 10 bases and J 4 bases, leaving 22 bases between the germline ends. CDR3 residues: CATKPTRGFLETQYF. CDR3 DNA sequence: TGTGCCACTAAACCGACTAGAGGGTTTTTAGAGACCCAGTACTTC.

This rearrangement joins TRBV7-9 to TRBJ1-3; no firm D call. The V end lost 10 bases, the J end lost 16 bases, and 11 bases lay between the germline ends. The CDR3 has 8 amino acids. Germline V CDR1 and CDR2: SEHNR, FQNEAQ (reference sequence). The CDR3 loop is CAITGFYF. DNA of the CDR3: TGTGCCATCACGGGCTTTTATTTT.

The V call is TRBV2, the J call TRBJ2-2; possibly TRBD1 for D (5 bases). Germline CDR1 reads SNHLY; CDR2 reads FYNNEI. The CDR3 sequence is 13 residues long. Trimming removed 1 base at V and 7 bases at J, with 7 bases between. CDR3 region: CASSEGGYGELFF. For the CDR3, the DNA is TGTGCCAGCAGTGAAGGGGGCTACGGGGAGCTGTTTTTT.

This sequence joins TRBV6-1 and TRBJ2-7, with TRBD2 identical over 7 bases. Germline V gene lookup returns CDR1 MNHNS and CDR2 SASEGT. This CDR3 contains 15 residues. Trimming removed 7 bases from V and 0 bases from J; junction bases left unmatched: 9. DNA for the CDR3: TGTGCCAGCAATAATGCCGGGGGGAGCTCCTACGAGCAGTACTTC. It yields the protein CASNNAGGSSYEQYF.

The genes are TRBV2 and TRBJ1-1, with unresolved D. Looked up from germline, CDR1 is SNHLY and CDR2 is FYNNEI. The length of the CDR3 is 14 residues. Trimming shortened V by 7 bases and J by 3 bases, and 15 bases separated the two germline ends. The CDR3 DNA reads TGTGCCAGCACCCAGAGGGATGGGGACACTGAAGCTTTCTTT. Amino acids: CASTQRDGDTEAFF.

This clone was counted a few times. The rearrangement links TRBV5-1 to TRBJ1-5; a weak D match, TRBD1 (5 bases). The CDR3 covers 14 residues. Per germline, CDR1 SGHRS and CDR2 YFSETQ. V was trimmed by 3 bases and J by 4 bases, leaving 11 bases between them. The CDR3 DNA sequence: TGCGCCAGCAGCTACGGGACGGGAAATCAGCCCCAGCATTTT. Its translation: CASSYGTGNQPQHF.

The chain joins TRBV30 to TRBJ1-1; D not resolved. The CDR3 has 14 amino acids. The germline CDR1 and CDR2 sequences are GTSNPN and SVGIG (reference sequence). V was cut by 0 bases and J by 2 bases, with 10 bases left in between. This CDR3 is CAWSVNSINTEAFF. The CDR3 DNA follows: TGTGCCTGGAGTGTCAATTCAATCAACACTGAAGCTTTCTTT.

The rearrangement links TRBV7-2 to TRBJ2-3; D gene ambiguous. The CDR3 extends over 12 amino acids. V was pared by 11 bases and J by 1 base, with 10 bases between. Germline CDR1 is SGHTA and CDR2 is FQGNSA. The CDR3 reads CASRWGTDTQYF. CDR3 bases: TGTGCCTCCCGCTGGGGCACAGATACGCAGTATTTT.

This clone showed up just a few times. The V and J genes are TRBV27 and TRBJ2-4; 8 nucleotides agree with TRBD1. The CDR3 sequence is 17 residues long. Germline CDR1 MNHEY, CDR2 SMNVEV (reference sequence). V lost 8 bases and J lost 1; bases outside the gene matches: 13. The CDR3 DNA reads TGTGCCAGCTGGCCAGGGGGCCTTCTGTCTGCCAAAAACATTCAGTACTTC. Amino acids: CASWPGGLLSAKNIQYF.

The chain employs TRBV27 and TRBJ2-7; no definite D call. This CDR3 region has 12 residues. Trimming stripped 5 bases from V and 0 bases from J, with 5 bases between. CDR1 and CDR2 from the germline V gene are MNHEY and SMNVEV (reference sequence). CDR3 sequence reads: CASSPNSYEQYF. In DNA, the CDR3 is TGTGCCAGCAGTCCCAACTCCTACGAGCAGTACTTC.

The chain couples TRBV5-6 to TRBJ2-7, with D unclear. This CDR3 is 15 amino acids long. V was clipped by 4 bases and J by 0 bases, with 14 bases between them. Germline values: CDR1 SGHDT, CDR2 YYEEEE. The CDR3 nucleotides are TGTGCCAGCAGCCCCACCGCGGTGGGCTCCTACGAGCAGTACTTC. Its translation: CASSPTAVGSYEQYF.

CDR3 region: CASSPQGQENEQYF. CDR3 coding DNA: TGTGCCAGCTCACCACAAGGACAGGAAAACGAGCAGTACTTC. V gene TRBV18 combines with J gene TRBJ2-7; TRBD1 agrees at 7 bases. With 1 base clipped from V and 5 bases from J, the junction kept 5 bases outside the gene matches. Germline CDR1 is KGHSH and CDR2 is LQKENI. The CDR3 is 14 residues long.

This clone was detected only a few times. The chain joins TRBV27 to TRBJ2-2; D might be TRBD2 (6 bases). Trimming shortened V by 3 bases and J by 6 bases, and 17 bases separated the two germline ends. CDR3 size: 16 residues. CDR1 and CDR2 from the germline V gene are MNHEY and SMNVEV (reference sequence). The CDR3 DNA sequence: TGTGCCAGCAGTTTCTGGCTAGCGACTCAACCCGGGGAGCTGTTTTTT. It translates to CASSFWLATQPGELFF.

V gene TRBV2 combines with J gene TRBJ2-3, with D uncertain. In germline, CDR1 is SNHLY, CDR2 FYNNEI. CDR3 length: 13 amino acids. V lost 6 bases and J 4 bases, leaving 11 bases between the germline ends. CDR3 DNA: TGTGCCAGCAGCGAATCCGAAGCAGATACGCAGTATTTT. Translating gives CASSESEADTQYF.

V and J are TRBV28 and TRBJ2-7; no reliable D call. The CDR3 runs to 18 residues. The germline V gene encodes CDR1 MDHEN and CDR2 SYDVKM. V dropped 5 bases and J dropped 0 bases, with 23 bases sitting between them. The CDR3 DNA follows: TGTGCCAGCAGTGACCCGATAAGGCGGCGAATAAGCTCCTACGAGCAGTACTTC. This sequence encodes CASSDPIRRRISSYEQYF.

The chain uses TRBV28 and TRBJ2-7; D is unclear. Germline V gives CDR1 MDHEN, CDR2 SYDVKM. Trimming removed 3 bases from V and 5 bases from J, with 5 bases in between. CDR3 size: 11 residues. In DNA form, the CDR3 reads TGTGCCAGCAGTTTGGCCAACGAGCAGTACTTC. Translating it yields CASSLANEQYF.

V and J are TRBV27 and TRBJ1-1; the D gene is possibly TRBD1 (5 bases). The V end lost 5 bases, the J end lost 11 bases, and 21 bases lay between the germline ends. Germline V gene lookup returns CDR1 MNHEY and CDR2 SMNVEV (reference sequence). There are 14 residues in the CDR3. The CDR3 region is CASSETDTRSPAFF. For the CDR3, the DNA is TGTGCCAGCAGTGAGACAGACACCCGTTCCCCGGCTTTCTTT.